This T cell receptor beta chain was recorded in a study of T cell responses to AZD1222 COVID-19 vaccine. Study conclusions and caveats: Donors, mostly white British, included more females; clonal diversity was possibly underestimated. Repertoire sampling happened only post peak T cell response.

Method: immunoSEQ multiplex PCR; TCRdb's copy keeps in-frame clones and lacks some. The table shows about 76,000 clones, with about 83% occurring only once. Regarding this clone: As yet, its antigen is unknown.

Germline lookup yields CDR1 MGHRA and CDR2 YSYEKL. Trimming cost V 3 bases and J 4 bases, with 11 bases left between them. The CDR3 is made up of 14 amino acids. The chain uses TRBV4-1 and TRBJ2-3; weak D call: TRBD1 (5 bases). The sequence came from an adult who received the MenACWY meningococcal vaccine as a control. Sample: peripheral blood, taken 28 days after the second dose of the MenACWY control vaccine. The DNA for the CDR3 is TGCGCCAGCAGCCATCCCCCCAGGGCAGATACGCAGTATTTT. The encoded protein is CASSHPPRADTQYF.